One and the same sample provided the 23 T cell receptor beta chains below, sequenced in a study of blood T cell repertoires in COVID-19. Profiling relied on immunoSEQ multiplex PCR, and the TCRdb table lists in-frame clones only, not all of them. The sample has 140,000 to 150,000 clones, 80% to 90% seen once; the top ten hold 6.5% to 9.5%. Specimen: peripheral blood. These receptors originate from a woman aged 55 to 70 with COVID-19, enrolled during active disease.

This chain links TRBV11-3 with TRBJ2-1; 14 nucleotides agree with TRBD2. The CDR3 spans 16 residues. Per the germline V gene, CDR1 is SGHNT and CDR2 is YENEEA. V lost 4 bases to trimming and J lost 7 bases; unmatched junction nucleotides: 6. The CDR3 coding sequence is TGTGCCAGCAGCTGGGGACTAGCGGGGGCGTGGAATGAGCAGTTCTTC. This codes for CASSWGLAGAWNEQFF.

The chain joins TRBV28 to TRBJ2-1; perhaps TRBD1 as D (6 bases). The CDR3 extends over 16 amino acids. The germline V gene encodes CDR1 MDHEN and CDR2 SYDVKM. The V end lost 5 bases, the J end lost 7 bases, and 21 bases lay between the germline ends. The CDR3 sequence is CASSPTGQGIGNEQFF. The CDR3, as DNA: TGTGCCAGCAGTCCCACTGGGCAGGGGATCGGAAATGAGCAGTTCTTC.

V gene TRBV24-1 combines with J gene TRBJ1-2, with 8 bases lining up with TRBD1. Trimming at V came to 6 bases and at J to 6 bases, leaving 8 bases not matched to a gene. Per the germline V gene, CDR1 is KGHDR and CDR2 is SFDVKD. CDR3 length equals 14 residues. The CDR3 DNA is TGTGCCACCAGTCCCACGGACAGGGATCATGGCTACACCTTC. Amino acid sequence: CATSPTDRDHGYTF.

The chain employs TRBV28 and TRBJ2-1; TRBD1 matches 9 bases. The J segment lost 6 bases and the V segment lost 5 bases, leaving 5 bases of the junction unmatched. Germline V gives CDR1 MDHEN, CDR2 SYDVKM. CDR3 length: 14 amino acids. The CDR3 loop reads CASSDWDRANEQFF. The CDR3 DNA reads TGTGCCAGCAGTGACTGGGACAGGGCCAATGAGCAGTTCTTC.

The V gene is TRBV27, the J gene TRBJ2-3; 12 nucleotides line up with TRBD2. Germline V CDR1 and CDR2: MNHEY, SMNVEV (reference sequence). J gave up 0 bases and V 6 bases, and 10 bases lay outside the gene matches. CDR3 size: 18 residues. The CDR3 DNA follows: TGTGCCAGCAGGACTACGACTAGCGGGGGCCTTAGCACAGATACGCAGTATTTT. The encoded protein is CASRTTTSGGLSTDTQYF.

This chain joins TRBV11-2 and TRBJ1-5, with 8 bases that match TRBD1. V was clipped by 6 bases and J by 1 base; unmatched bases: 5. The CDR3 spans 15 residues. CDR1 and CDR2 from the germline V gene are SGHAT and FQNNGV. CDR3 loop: CASSSGGVSNQPQHF. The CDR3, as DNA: TGTGCCAGCAGTTCAGGGGGCGTAAGCAATCAGCCCCAGCATTTT.

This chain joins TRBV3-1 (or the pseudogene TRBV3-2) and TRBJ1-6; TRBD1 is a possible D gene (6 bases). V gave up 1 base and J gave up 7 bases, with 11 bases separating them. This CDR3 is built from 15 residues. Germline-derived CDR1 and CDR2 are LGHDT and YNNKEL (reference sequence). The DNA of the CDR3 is TGTGCCAGCAGCCAAGTGGGAGGGGGGAATTCACCCCTCCACTTT. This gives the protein CASSQVGGGNSPLHF.

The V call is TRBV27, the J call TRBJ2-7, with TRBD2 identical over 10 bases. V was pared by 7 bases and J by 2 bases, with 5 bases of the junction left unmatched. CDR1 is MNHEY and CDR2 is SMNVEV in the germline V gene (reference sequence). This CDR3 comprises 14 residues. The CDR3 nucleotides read TGTGCCAGCACCATAGCGGGGGGCCCCTACGAGCAGTACTTC. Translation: CASTIAGGPYEQYF.

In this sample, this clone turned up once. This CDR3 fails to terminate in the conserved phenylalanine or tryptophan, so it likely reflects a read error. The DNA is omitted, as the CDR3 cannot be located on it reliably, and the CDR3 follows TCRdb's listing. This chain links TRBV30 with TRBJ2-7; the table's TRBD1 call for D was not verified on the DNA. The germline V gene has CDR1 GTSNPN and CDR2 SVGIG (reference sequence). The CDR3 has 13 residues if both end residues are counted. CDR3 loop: CAWSSISGTGFLL.

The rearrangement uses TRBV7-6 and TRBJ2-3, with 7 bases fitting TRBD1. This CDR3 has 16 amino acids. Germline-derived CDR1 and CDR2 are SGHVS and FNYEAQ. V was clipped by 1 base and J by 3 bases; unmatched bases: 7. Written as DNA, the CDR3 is TGTGCCAGCAGCTTAGTCGGACAGGTCGGAACAGATACGCAGTATTTT. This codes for CASSLVGQVGTDTQYF.

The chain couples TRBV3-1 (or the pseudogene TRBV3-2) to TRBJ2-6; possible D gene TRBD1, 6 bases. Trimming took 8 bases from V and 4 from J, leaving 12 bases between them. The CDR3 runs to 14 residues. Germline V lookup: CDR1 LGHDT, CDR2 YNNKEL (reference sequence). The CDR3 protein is CASQDRSGANVLTF. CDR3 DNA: TGTGCCAGCCAGGACAGATCCGGGGCCAACGTCCTGACTTTC.

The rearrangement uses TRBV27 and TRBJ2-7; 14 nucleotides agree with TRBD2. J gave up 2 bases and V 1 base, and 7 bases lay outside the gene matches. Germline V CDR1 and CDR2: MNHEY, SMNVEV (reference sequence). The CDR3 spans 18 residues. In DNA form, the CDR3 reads TGTGCCAGCAGTTTATATAAGGGGACTAGCGGGAGCACCTACGAGCAGTACTTC. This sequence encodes CASSLYKGTSGSTYEQYF.

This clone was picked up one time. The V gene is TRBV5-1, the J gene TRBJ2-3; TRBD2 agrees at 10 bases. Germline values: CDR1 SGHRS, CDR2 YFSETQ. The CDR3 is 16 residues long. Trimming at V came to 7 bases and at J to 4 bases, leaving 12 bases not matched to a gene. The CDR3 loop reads CASRQMGLAGADTQYF. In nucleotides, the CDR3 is TGCGCCAGCCGCCAAATGGGGCTAGCGGGGGCAGATACGCAGTATTTT.

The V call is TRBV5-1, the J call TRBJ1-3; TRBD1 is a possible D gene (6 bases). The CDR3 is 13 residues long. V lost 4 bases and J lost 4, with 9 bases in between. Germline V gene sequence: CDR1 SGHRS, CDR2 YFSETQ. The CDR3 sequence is CASSRGQGNTIYF. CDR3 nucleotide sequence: TGCGCCAGCAGCCGCGGACAGGGAAACACCATATATTTT.

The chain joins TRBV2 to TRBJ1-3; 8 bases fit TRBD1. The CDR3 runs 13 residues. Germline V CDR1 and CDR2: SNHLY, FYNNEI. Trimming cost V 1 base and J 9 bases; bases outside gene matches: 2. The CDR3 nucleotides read TGTGCCAGCAGTGAAGGGACAGGGTTCACCATATATTTT. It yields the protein CASSEGTGFTIYF.

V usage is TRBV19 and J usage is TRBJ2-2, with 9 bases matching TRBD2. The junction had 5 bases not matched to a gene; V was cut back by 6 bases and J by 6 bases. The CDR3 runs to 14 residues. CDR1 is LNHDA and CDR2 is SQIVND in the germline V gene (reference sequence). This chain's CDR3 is CASRGTSFSGELFF. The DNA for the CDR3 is TGTGCCAGTAGGGGGACTAGCTTTTCCGGGGAGCTGTTTTTT.

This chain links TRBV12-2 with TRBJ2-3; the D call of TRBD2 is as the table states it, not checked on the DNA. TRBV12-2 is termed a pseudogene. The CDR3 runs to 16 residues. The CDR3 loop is CASRLNFLRGADTQYF. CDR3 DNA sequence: TGTGCAAGTCGCTTAAATTTTCTCCGGGGGGCAGATACGCAGTATTTT.

CDR3 nucleotides: TGCGCCAGCAGCACTCAACAGGGGGACGGTTATGGCTACACCTTC. Translated, it gives CASSTQQGDGYGYTF. The rearrangement joins TRBV4-3 to TRBJ1-2; TRBD1 matches 8 bases. The V gene end was trimmed by 5 bases and the J gene end by 5 bases; junction bases not matched to a gene: 10. The CDR3 covers 15 residues. Looked up from germline, CDR1 is LGHNA and CDR2 is YSLEER.

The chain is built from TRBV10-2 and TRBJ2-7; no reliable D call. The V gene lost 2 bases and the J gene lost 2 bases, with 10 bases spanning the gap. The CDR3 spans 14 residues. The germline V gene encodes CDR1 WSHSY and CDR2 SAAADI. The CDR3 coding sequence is TGCGCCAGCAGTGAGAAGAGGAAAACCTACGAGCAGTACTTC. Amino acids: CASSEKRKTYEQYF.

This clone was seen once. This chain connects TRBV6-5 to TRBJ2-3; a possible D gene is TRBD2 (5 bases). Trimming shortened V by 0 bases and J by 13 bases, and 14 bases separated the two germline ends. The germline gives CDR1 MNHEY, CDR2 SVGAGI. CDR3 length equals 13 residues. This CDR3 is CASSYSDSSQEYF. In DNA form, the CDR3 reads TGTGCCAGCAGTTACTCGGACTCATCTCAGGAGTATTTT.

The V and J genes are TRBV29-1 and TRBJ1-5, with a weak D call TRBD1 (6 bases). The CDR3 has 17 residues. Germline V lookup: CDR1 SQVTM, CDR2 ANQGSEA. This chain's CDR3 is CSRSRGPYIYSNQPQHF. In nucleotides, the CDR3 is TGCAGTAGGTCCAGGGGACCTTACATTTATAGCAATCAGCCCCAGCATTTT.

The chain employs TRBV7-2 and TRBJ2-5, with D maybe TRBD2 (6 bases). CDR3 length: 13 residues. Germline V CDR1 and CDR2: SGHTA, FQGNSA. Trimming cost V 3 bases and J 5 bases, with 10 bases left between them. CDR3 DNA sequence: TGTGCCAGCAGCTTGCGGGGCGGGGAGACCCAGTACTTC. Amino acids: CASSLRGGETQYF. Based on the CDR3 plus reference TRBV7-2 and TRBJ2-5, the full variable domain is GAGVSQSPSNKVTEKGKDVELRCDPISGHTALYWYRQSLGQGLEFLIYFQGNSAPDKSGLPSDRFSAERTGGSVSTLTIQRTQQEDSAVYLCASSLRGGETQYFGPGTRLLVL.

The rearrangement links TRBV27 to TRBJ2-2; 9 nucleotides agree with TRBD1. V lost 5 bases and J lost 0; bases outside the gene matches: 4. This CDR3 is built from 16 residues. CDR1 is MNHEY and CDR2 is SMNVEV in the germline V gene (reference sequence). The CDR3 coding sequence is TGTGCCAGCAGTCCCGGGACAGGGACGAACACCGGGGAGCTGTTTTTT. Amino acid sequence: CASSPGTGTNTGELFF.